This TCR beta chain was identified during a study of vaccination effects on CD4 cells after COVID-19. Study outcomes and limitations: Marked clonal contraction of infection- and vaccine-induced clones was seen late after vaccination.

The data were produced by immunoSEQ multiplex PCR, yet TCRdb's version contains in-frame clones alone and is incomplete. Here the sample spans approximately 47,000 clones, about 70% being singletons. Germline CDR1 and CDR2: SGHTA and FQGNSA. Germline trimming cut 6 bases from V and 5 bases from J; bases unmatched to any gene: 13. The CDR3 length is 16 residues. It was after nine to eleven days of culture that CD4+ T cells were isolated. Each participant received a vaccine that was either BNT162b2 or mRNA-1273, given as two doses. Half the medium was replaced with IL-2 medium on days 3 and 7. Points on this clone: The antigen is unknown.

The origin of this receptor is a human donor who received a COVID-19 vaccine. The J gene is TRBJ2-5, the V gene TRBV7-2; TRBD1 matches at 9 bases. The source was CD4+ T cells from PBMCs cultured without peptide, collected after COVID-19 vaccination. The CDR3 DNA follows: TGTGCCAGCAGTCATGCCGGGACAGGGAGGATGGAGACCCAGTACTTC. As protein: CASSHAGTGRMETQYF.